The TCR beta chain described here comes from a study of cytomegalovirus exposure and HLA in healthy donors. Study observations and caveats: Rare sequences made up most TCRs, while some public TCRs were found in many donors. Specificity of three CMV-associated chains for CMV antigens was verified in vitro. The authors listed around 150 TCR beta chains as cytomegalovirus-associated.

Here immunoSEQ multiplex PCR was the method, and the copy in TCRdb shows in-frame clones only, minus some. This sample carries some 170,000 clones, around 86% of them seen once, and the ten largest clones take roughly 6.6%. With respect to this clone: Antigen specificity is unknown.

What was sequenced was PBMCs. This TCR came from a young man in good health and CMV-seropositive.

CDR3 amino acids: CAISGPNQPQHF. The CDR3 DNA reads as TGTGCCATCTCGGGACCCAATCAGCCCCAGCATTTT. The chain uses TRBV10-3 and TRBJ1-5; D perhaps matches TRBD1 (5 bases). CDR3 length: 12 residues. In germline, CDR1 is ENHRY, CDR2 SYGVKD. V was shortened by 8 bases and J by 3 bases, with 8 bases between the two germline ends.